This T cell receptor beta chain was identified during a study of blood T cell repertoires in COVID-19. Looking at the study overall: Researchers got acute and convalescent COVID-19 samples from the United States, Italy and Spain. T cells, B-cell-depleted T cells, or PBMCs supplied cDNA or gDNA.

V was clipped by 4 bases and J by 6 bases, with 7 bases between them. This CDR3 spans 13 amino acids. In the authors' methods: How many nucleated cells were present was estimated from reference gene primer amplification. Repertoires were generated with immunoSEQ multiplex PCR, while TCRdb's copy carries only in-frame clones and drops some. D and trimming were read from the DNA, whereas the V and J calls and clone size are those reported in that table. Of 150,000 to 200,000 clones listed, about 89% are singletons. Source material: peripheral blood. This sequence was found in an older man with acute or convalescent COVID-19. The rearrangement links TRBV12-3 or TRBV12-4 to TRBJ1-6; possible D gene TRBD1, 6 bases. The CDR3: CASSYRVNSPLHF. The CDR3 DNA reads TGTGCCAGCAGTTACAGGGTTAATTCACCCCTCCACTTT.